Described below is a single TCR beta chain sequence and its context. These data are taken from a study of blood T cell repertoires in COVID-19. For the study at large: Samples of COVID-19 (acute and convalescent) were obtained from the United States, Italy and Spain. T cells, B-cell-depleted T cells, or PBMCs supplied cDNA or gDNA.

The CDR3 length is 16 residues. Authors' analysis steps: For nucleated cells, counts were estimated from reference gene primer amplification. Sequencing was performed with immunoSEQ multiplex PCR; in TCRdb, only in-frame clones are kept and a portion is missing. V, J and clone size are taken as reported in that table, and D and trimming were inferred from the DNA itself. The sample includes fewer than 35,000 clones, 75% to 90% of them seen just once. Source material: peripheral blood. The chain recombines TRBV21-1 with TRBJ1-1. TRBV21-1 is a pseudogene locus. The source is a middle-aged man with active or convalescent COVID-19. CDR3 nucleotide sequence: TGTGCCAGCAGCAAGGGGGGTTCGGAGAGAATCACTGAAGCTTTCTTT. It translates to CASSKGGSERITEAFF.